This TCR beta chain appears in the sequencing data of a study of T cell repertoires in cytomegalovirus infection. Study-wide context: It was the public TCR beta signatures that indicated both CMV infection and matching HLA type.

As regards this clonotype: Its antigen is currently unknown.

MiXCR, run by TCRdb on the reads, gives a single entry per CDR3 protein. The sample holds roughly 720,000 distinct CDR3 sequences, 35% seen once. Study-wide findings and caveats: It was HLA-C-restricted CMV-specific TCR beta clonotypes that dominated the response ex vivo. Accumulated public TCR beta family frequency recognized individuals carrying CMV together with the relevant HLA.

The CDR3 covers 15 residues. The ends were cut back, 1 base at V and 2 bases at J, with 10 bases in the middle. The germline CDR1 and CDR2 sequences are SGHTA and FQGTGA. This sequence originates from a human donor in good health (CMV status not recorded). Some clones in this sample may be carry-over from other donors' samples. The rearrangement uses TRBV7-3 and TRBJ2-3; D assignment may be TRBD1 or TRBD2 (6 bases each). The specimen sequenced was PBMCs. The DNA of the CDR3 is TGTGCCAGCAGCTTAAGGGGGGCAAACACAGATACGCAGTATTTT. Its protein product is CASSLRGANTDTQYF. The whole variable domain, remainder taken from reference TRBV7-3 and TRBJ2-3, is GAGVSQTPSNKVTEKGKYVELRCDPISGHTALYWYRQSLGQGPEFLIYFQGTGAADDSGLPNDRFFAVRPEGSVSTLKIQRTERGDSAVYLCASSLRGANTDTQYFGPGTRLTVL.